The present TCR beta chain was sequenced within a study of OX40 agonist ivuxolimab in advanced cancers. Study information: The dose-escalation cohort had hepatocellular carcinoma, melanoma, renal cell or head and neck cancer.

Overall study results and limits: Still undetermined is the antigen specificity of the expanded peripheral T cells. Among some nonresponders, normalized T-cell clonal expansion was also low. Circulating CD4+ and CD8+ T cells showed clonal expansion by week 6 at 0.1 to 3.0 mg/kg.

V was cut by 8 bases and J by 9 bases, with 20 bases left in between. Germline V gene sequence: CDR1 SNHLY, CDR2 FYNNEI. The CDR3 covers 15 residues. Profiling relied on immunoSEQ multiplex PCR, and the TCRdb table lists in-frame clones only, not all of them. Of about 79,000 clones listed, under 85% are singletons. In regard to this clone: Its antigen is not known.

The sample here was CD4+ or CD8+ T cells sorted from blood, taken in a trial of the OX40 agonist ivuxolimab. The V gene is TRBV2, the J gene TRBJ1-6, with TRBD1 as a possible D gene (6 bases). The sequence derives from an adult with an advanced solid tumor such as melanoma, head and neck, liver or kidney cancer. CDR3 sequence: CASWGGSVAASPLHF. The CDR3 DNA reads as TGTGCCAGCTGGGGGGGCTCGGTAGCAGCTTCACCCCTCCACTTT.